This T cell receptor beta chain was identified during a study of cytomegalovirus exposure and HLA in healthy donors. Germline V gene sequence: CDR1 LGHNT, CDR2 FRNRAP. Trimming removed 7 bases at V and 4 bases at J, with 11 bases between. The CDR3 is 13 residues long. Vbeta (60) and Jbeta (13) primers were used in the PCR. Measured with immunoSEQ multiplex PCR; TCRdb has only the in-frame clones, and not every one. The repertoire includes around 170,000 clones, roughly 79% of them detected once, and roughly 1.6% sits in the top ten. Material for sequencing was PBMCs. The sequence was obtained from a man aged 40-55 years in good health and CMV-seronegative. The chain recombines TRBV12-5 with TRBJ2-1; D is perhaps TRBD1 (5 bases). CDR3 nucleotides: TGTGCTAGTGCCGGAGACAGATACAATGAGCAGTTCTTC. Its translation is CASAGDRYNEQFF.